The rows below give T cell receptor beta chains drawn from one sample of a study of blood T cell repertoires in COVID-19. Clones were read by immunoSEQ multiplex PCR, and TCRdb kept only the in-frame ones, dropping some. The sample includes 100,000 to 150,000 clones, 80% to 90% of them seen just once. The specimen was peripheral blood. These receptors came from a woman aged 70 to 79 with acute or convalescent COVID-19. The CDR3 runs from the conserved cysteine through the conserved F or W. The D gene is left open where the match is weak. Size is stated for part of the rows, as once, few or many counts, or as a class when the clone is expanded.

clone size,J gene,V gene,D gene,CDR3 DNA,CDR3 protein
.,TRBJ1-6,TRBV11-2,TRBD1,TGTGCCAGCAGTCCCGGCCAGGGGGCGACAGTTTCACCCCTCCACTTT,CASSPGQGATVSPLHF
.,TRBJ2-7,TRBV9,TRBD1,TGTGCCAGCAGCGCCCACGCAGGGGGCTCCGAGCAGTACTTC,CASSAHAGGSEQYF
.,TRBJ2-2,TRBV6-6,.,TGTGCCAGCAGTTTTGGGCAAACCGGGGAGCTGTTTTTT,CASSFGQTGELFF
.,TRBJ1-5,TRBV3-1/TRBV3-2,TRBD1,TGTGCCAGCAGCCATGGAGGGACAGGGGGCAATCAGCCCCAGCATTTT,CASSHGGTGGNQPQHF
.,TRBJ1-2,TRBV12-3/TRBV12-4,TRBD1,TGTGCCAGCAGTCCGGGACAGCTCTATGGCTACACCTTC,CASSPGQLYGYTF
.,TRBJ1-4,TRBV2,.,TGTGCCAGCAGTGAGTTAGGTGGCGAGGGTGAAAAACTGTTTTTT,CASSELGGEGEKLFF
.,TRBJ2-1,TRBV7-8,.,TGTGCCAGCAGCCCCGGGACTTACAATGAGCAGTTCTTC,CASSPGTYNEQFF
.,TRBJ2-2,TRBV7-2,.,TGTGCCAGCAGCTCCAGACTAGTAGTCGGGGAGCTGTTTTTT,CASSSRLVVGELFF
.,TRBJ1-2,TRBV18,.,TGTGCCAGCTCACCTGGGGAGGGAGGCTACACCTTC,CASSPGEGGYTF
.,TRBJ1-3,TRBV3-1/TRBV3-2,.,TGTGCCAGCAGCCAAGATTCTGTTTCGTTGTTGCCCGGGTTCACCATATATTTT,CASSQDSVSLLPGFTIYF
.,TRBJ1-1,TRBV7-6,TRBD1,TGTGCCAGCAGCCCAGGAGTGGGACAGACCACTGAAGCTTTCTTT,CASSPGVGQTTEAFF
once,TRBJ2-3,TRBV20-1,.,TGCAGTGCTAGATCTTTGGATACGCAGTATTTT,CSARSLDTQYF
.,TRBJ2-2,TRBV7-3,.,TGTGCCAGCAGCCCCAACTTGGGGCTAAACACCGGGGAGCTGTTTTTT,CASSPNLGLNTGELFF
.,TRBJ2-3,TRBV19,.,TGTGCCAGTAGTACCCCGACGGGAGATACGCAGTATTTT,CASSTPTGDTQYF
few,TRBJ2-7,TRBV11-2,TRBD2,TGTGCCAGCAGCTTAGTGGCGGGGGGCCAGGGGGAGCAGTACTTC,CASSLVAGGQGEQYF
.,TRBJ2-7,TRBV29-1,.,TGCAGCGTTCTTCTGGGCGCCTACGAGCAGTACTTC,CSVLLGAYEQYF
.,TRBJ1-1,TRBV5-1,.,TGCGCCAGCAGCCCCTCCGGGCACGGGGACACTGAAGCTTTCTTT,CASSPSGHGDTEAFF
once,TRBJ2-1,TRBV5-4,TRBD2,TGTGCCAGCAGCTTGGTCAGCGGGGGGGCCATTTTATTCCAGTTCTTC,CASSLVSGGAILFQFF
once,TRBJ2-7,TRBV12-3/TRBV12-4,.,TGTGCCAGCAGTTTCACAGCCACCTACGAGCAGTACTTC,CASSFTATYEQYF
.,TRBJ2-3,TRBV3-1/TRBV3-2,TRBD2,TGTGCCAGCAGCCAGGGGTCGGGAGGAAGCACAGATACGCAGTATTTT,CASSQGSGGSTDTQYF
.,TRBJ2-7,TRBV5-1,TRBD1,TGCGCCAGCAGCTTTGGGGGACAGGGCCACCACGAGCAGTACTTC,CASSFGGQGHHEQYF
.,TRBJ2-7,TRBV11-3,.,TGTGCCAGCAGCTTAGAAGTTCCGGGGGGCCGTAGGGAGCAGTACTTC,CASSLEVPGGRREQYF
.,TRBJ1-1,TRBV19,.,TGTGCCAGTAGTATCCAGGGGCCAAACACTGAAGCTTTCTTT,CASSIQGPNTEAFF
once,TRBJ2-7,TRBV30,.,TGTGCCTGGAGTGTAGGACAATTTATTGAGCAGTACTTC,CAWSVGQFIEQYF
.,TRBJ1-1,TRBV10-2,.,TGCGCCAGCAGTGACGTCAGGGCGAGGAACACTGAAGCTTTCTTT,CASSDVRARNTEAFF
.,TRBJ1-1,TRBV7-9,.,TGTGCCAGCAGCACCCCAGGGGAAGCTTTCTTT,CASSTPGEAFF
.,TRBJ1-6,TRBV5-1,.,TGCGCCAGCAACGGAGACCCAGGGAAGGGTAATTCACCCCTCCACTTT,CASNGDPGKGNSPLHF
.,TRBJ2-5,TRBV11-2,TRBD2,TGTGCCAGCACCTCCGGGACTAGCGGGGGGGCCAAGGGGACCCAGTACTTC,CASTSGTSGGAKGTQYF
.,TRBJ1-1,TRBV5-5,.,TGTGCCAGCGAGCGAGCCGGAGCGGGTGAAGCTTTCTTT,CASERAGAGEAFF
.,TRBJ2-1,TRBV5-4,TRBD1,TGTGCCAGCGGTCCGGGACAGGGTCGCGATGAGCAGTTCTTC,CASGPGQGRDEQFF
many,TRBJ2-2,TRBV6-5,.,TGTGCCAGCAGTTACGTCAGGGCGAACACCGGGGAGCTGTTTTTT,CASSYVRANTGELFF
.,TRBJ2-7,TRBV5-4,.,TGTGCCAGCAGCTTGGACGGGTTCCCTTTGGCGGAGCAGTACTTC,CASSLDGFPLAEQYF
.,TRBJ2-6,TRBV7-9,TRBD1,TGTGCCAGGGGACAGTCTGGGGCCAACGTCCTGACTTTC,CARGQSGANVLTF
.,TRBJ1-5,TRBV5-6,TRBD1,TGTGCCAGCAGCTTGTATCAGGGGGGCAATCAGCCCCAGCATTTT,CASSLYQGGNQPQHF
.,TRBJ1-1,TRBV11-2,.,TGTGCCAGCAGCTTAGTTGGGACAAACACTGAAGCTTTCTTT,CASSLVGTNTEAFF
.,TRBJ2-1,TRBV28,TRBD2,TGTGCCAGCAGCGTAGCGGGAACGTCCTACAATGAGCAGTTCTTC,CASSVAGTSYNEQFF
.,TRBJ2-1,TRBV29-1,TRBD1,TGCAGCGTTGTCACGGGACAGGGTAACAATGAGCAGTTCTTC,CSVVTGQGNNEQFF
.,TRBJ1-1,TRBV19,TRBD1,TGTGCCTCGGACAGGGGTTCAGCTAACACTGAAGCTTTCTTT,CASDRGSANTEAFF
.,TRBJ1-1,TRBV9,.,TGTGCCAGCAGCCCCCGACAGTGGAGGAACACTGAAGCTTTCTTT,CASSPRQWRNTEAFF
.,TRBJ1-5,TRBV6-1,.,TGTGCCAGCAGTGAATCTTCCGGTAATCAGCCCCAGCATTTT,CASSESSGNQPQHF
few,TRBJ1-1,TRBV15,.,TGTGCCACCAGCAGAGAAGATCAGCGCGAAGCTTTCTTT,CATSREDQREAFF